This TCR beta chain appears in the sequencing data of a study of CD8 T cells in ankylosing spondylitis listed by TCRdb under 2017. Describing the broader study: T cell receptor beta repertoires were profiled in healthy donors and ankylosing spondylitis patients so that disease-linked TCR variants could be found. In total, the full study cohort was made up of roughly 100 healthy donors and approximately 27 ankylosing spondylitis patients. Peripheral blood was sampled, and synovial fluid was also collected from ankylosing spondylitis patients.

Overall study results and their limits: The disease-linked clones were reported as significantly enriched in matched synovial fluid samples from ankylosing spondylitis patients. Some motif variants were previously reported in synovial fluid and blood of reactive arthritis patients, suggesting common disease-initiation mechanisms. The disease-linked clones had a CD8+ phenotype and were found at relatively low frequencies in peripheral blood. A TCR beta motif made up of several highly homologous amino acid variants appeared to be characteristic of blood from ankylosing spondylitis patients.

On this clonotype itself: The antigen it binds to is not known. It has no much larger one-base neighbor in the sample; base qualities were not kept.

Sequencing relied on an Illumina HiSeq 2500. Quantitative 5'-RACE with molecular barcodes was used to prepare TCR beta libraries. Concerning the study's data processing: To identify disease-linked TCR variants, a new computational method was used, one built on a probabilistic model of VDJ rearrangement. TCRdb redid the processing of the public reads, applying fastp at Q25 and MiXCR, and retained in-frame beta chains. Rows with one shared CDR3 protein collapse into an entry with the most common genes and DNA. Clone size and V and J calls follow TCRdb, not the original study. This sample comprises some 840,000 distinct CDR3 sequences, 12% of them detected only once. The ten largest clones take up approximately 0.51% of the sample. The CDR3, from cysteine to phenylalanine, totals 16 residues. The DNA shown is the 48-base CDR3, in frame from base 1. Trimming takes 0 bases from V and 4 bases from J, and the germline ends sit 15 bases apart. For CDR1 and CDR2, the germline V gene (reference sequence) lists DFQATT and SNEGSKA.

The rearrangement combines TRBV20-1 with TRBJ1-4; TRBD1 is perhaps the D gene, given 5 matching bases. Sequencing was performed on blood, either unsorted or a sorted T cell fraction (not recorded which). This receptor was obtained from a male donor with ankylosing spondylitis. The CDR3 is CSARDSEGTYNEKLFF. The bases read TGCAGTGCTAGAGACTCGGAGGGGACCTATAATGAAAAACTGTTTTTT.